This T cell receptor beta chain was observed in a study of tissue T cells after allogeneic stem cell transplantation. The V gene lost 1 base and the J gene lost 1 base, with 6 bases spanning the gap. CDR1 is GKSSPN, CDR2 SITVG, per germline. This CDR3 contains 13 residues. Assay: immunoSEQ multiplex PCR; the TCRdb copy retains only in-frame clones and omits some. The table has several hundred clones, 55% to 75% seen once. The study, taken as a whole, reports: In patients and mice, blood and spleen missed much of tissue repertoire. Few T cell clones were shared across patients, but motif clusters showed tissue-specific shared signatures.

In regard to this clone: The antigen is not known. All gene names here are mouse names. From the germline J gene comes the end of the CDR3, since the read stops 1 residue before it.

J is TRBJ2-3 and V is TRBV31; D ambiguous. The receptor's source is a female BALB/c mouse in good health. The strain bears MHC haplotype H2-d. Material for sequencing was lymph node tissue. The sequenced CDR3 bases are TGTGCCTGGAGTCGAGAGGGTGCAGAAACGCTGTAT. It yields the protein CAWSREGAETLY. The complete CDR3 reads CAWSREGAETLYF.